What follows describes a single T cell receptor (beta chain). The source material, RNA transcripts, was used to amplify TCR beta CDR3 regions. The HTBI primer set served for first-round RT-PCR of the TCR CDR3. TCRdb reprocessed the multiplex PCR reads with MiXCR, giving one entry per CDR3 protein. Seen here are 450,000 to 600,000 distinct CDR3 sequences, 15% to 20% observed once, and the top ten hold roughly 47%. The data were taken from a study of T cells in Graves' hyperthyroidism and ophthalmopathy. Source material: blood. The sequence came from a man in his forties with Graves' ophthalmopathy.

The CDR3 DNA reads as TGCAGCGTTTTGGACAGGGTGTACGAGCAGTACTTC. Protein: CSVLDRVYEQYF. The chain recombines TRBV29-1 with TRBJ2-7, with 8 bases fitting TRBD1. The CDR3 covers 12 residues. Per the germline V gene, CDR1 is SQVTM and CDR2 is ANQGSEA. The trim removed 5 bases at V and 4 bases at J, leaving 4 bases unmatched.